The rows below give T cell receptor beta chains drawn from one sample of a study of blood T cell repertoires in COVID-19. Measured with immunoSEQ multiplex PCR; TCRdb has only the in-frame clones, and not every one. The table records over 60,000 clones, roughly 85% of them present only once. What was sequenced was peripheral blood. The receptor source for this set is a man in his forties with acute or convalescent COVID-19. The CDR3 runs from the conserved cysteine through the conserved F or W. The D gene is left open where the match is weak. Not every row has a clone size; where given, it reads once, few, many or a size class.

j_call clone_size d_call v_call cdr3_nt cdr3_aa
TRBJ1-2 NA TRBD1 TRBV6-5 TGTGCCAGCAGTTCAGGGGGGATTAAAGGTGGCTACACCTTC CASSSGGIKGGYTF
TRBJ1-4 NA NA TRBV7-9 TGTGCCAGCAGCTTAACGGCCCTCTTCCACCGGGACACGGTCGAAAAACTGTTTTTT CASSLTALFHRDTVEKLFF
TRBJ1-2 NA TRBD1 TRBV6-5 TGTGCCAGCAGTTTAGGGACAGGCTATGGCTACACCTTC CASSLGTGYGYTF
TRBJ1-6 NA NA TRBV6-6 TGTGCCAGCAGTTCCTTCGCAGGGGATCTAGGTTCACCCCTCCACTTT CASSSFAGDLGSPLHF
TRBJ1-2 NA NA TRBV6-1 TGTGCCAGCAGTGAAAGCGGGGGTGACGTAGGCTACACCTTC CASSESGGDVGYTF
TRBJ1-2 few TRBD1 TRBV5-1 TGCGCCAGCAGCTTGGCGGGACAGGTTTTAAATGGCTACACCTTC CASSLAGQVLNGYTF
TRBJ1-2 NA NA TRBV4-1 TGCGCCAGCAGCCAGGGGGCCCTAGGTGTCAACTATGGCTACACCTTC CASSQGALGVNYGYTF
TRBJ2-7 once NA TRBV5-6 TGTGCCAGCAGCTTGTACCAGGGTGGGTCCTACGAGCAGTACTTC CASSLYQGGSYEQYF
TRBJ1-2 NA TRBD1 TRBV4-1 TGCGCCAGCAGTTCGGGACAGGGGGGTAACTATGGCTACACCTTC CASSSGQGGNYGYTF
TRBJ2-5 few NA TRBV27 TGTGCCAGCAGTTGGGCCTCTGGGCAGACCCAGTACTTC CASSWASGQTQYF